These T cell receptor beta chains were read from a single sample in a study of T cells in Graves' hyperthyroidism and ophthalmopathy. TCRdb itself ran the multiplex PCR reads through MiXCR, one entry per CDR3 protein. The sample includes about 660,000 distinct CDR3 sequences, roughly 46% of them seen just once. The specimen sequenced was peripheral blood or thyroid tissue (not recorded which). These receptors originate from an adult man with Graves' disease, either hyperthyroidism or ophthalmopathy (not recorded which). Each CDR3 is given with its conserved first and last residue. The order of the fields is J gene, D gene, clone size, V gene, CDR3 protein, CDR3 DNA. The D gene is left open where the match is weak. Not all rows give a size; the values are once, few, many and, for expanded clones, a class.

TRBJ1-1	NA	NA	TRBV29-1	CSLGQGTEAFF	TGCAGCTTAGGGCAGGGCACTGAAGCTTTCTTT
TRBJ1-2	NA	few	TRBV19	CASIDNLGYTF	TGTGCCAGCATCGACAATCTGGGCTACACCTTC
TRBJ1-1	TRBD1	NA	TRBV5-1	CASSEEPGQGGNTEAFF	TGCGCCAGCAGCGAAGAGCCGGGACAGGGTGGAAACACTGAAGCTTTCTTT
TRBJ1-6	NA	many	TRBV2	CALSGSGPLHF	TGTGCGCTATCGGGGAGCGGACCCCTCCACTTT
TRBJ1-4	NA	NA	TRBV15	CATSSYSGAVTNEKLFF	TGTGCCACCAGCAGCTACTCCGGGGCCGTAACTAATGAAAAACTGTTTTTT
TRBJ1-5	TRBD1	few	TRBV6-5	CASSSDRTGNQPQHF	TGTGCCAGCAGTTCGGACAGGACTGGCAATCAGCCCCAGCATTTT
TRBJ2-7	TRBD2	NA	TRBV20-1	CSAKGTSGAYEQYF	TGCAGTGCTAAAGGGACTAGCGGGGCTTACGAGCAGTACTTC
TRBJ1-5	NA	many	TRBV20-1	CSAGGRLDSNQPQHF	TGCAGTGCTGGGGGACGGCTCGATAGCAATCAGCCCCAGCATTTT
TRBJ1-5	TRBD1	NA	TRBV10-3	CAIANDRGDGNQPQHF	TGTGCCATCGCCAACGACAGGGGGGATGGCAATCAGCCCCAGCATTTT
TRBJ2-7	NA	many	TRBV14	CASSHPGYSYEQYF	TGTGCCAGCAGCCATCCAGGGTACTCCTACGAGCAGTACTTC